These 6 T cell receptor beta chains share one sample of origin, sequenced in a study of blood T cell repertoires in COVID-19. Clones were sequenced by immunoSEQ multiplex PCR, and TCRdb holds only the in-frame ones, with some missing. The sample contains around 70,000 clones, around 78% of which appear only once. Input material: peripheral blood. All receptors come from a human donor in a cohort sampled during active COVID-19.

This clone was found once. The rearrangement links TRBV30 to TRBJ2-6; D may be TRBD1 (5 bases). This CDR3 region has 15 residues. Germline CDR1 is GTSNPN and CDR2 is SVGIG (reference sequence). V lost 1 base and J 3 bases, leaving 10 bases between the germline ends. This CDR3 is CAWSEGVGGANVLTF. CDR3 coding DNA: TGTGCCTGGAGTGAAGGGGTCGGTGGGGCCAACGTCCTGACTTTC.

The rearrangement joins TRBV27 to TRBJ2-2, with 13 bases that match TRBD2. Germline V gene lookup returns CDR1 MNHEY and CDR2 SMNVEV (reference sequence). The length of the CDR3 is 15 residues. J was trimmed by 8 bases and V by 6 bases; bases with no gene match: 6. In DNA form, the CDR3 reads TGTGCCAGCAGCGGACTAGCGGGAGTGGGTGGGGAGCTGTTTTTT. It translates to CASSGLAGVGGELFF.

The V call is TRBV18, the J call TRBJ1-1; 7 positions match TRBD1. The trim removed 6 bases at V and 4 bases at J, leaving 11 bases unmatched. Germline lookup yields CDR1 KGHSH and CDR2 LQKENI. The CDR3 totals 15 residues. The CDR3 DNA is TGTGCCAGCTCTCTATCAACAGGGGATATCACTGAAGCTTTCTTT. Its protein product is CASSLSTGDITEAFF.

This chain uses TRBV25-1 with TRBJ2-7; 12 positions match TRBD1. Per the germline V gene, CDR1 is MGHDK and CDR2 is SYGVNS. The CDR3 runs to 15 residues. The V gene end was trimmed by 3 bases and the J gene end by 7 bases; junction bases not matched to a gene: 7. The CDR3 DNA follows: TGTGCCAGCAGTGAGGGGGGACAGGGGGCTGGAGAGCAGTACTTC. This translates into CASSEGGQGAGEQYF.

The chain's CDR3 is CASSKGGLAGPTQYF. The DNA of the CDR3 is TGTGCCAGTAGTAAAGGTGGACTAGCGGGACCGACCCAGTACTTC. V gene TRBV19 combines with J gene TRBJ2-5, with TRBD2 matching over 12 bases. After removal of 4 bases from V and 7 bases from J, the junction contained 7 bases not matched to a gene. Per the germline V gene, CDR1 is LNHDA and CDR2 is SQIVND (reference sequence). The CDR3 runs 15 residues.

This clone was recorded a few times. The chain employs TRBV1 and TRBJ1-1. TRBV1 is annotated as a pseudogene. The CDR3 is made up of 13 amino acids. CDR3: CTSSQGGNTEAFF. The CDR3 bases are TGCACCAGCAGCCAGGGGGGGAACACTGAAGCTTTCTTT.